This T cell receptor (beta chain) was identified in a study of T-cell memory formation after mild COVID-19. As for the study in general: The two donors had largely donor-specific TCR clusters. Points from the study as a whole: Contracting clones from day 15 to 85 showed balanced CD4/CD8; later expanders favored CD4+.

5'RACE primed at constant segments yielded TCR alpha and TCR beta cDNA libraries bearing sample barcodes and UMIs. TCRdb itself ran the 5' RACE reads through MiXCR, one entry per CDR3 protein. The data contain 350,000 to 450,000 distinct CDR3 sequences, more than 20% of them seen just once; the ten biggest clones take up 8.8%. About this clonotype itself: Its antigen is still unknown.

Sequencing used PBMCs or a T cell subset sorted from them (not recorded which). The receptor's source is an adult woman who had mild COVID-19 (a few samples of this study predate the infection). Cell type and time point are not known.

The CDR3 DNA is TGTGCCAGCAGCCCTAGTGGGACCCGGGACAGGGCCACCTACGAGCAGTACTTC. This codes for CASSPSGTRDRATYEQYF. The chain combines TRBV7-8 with TRBJ2-7; 9 positions agree with TRBD1. The V gene's germline CDR1 is SGHVS and CDR2 FQNEAQ. The ends lost 5 bases at V and 2 bases at J; junction bases unmatched: 16. The CDR3 extends over 18 amino acids.